This paragraph reports one TCR beta chain. Its antigen is undetermined. This sample was taken from a study of cytomegalovirus exposure and HLA in healthy donors. Study outcomes and limitations: Through in vitro validation, a few CMV-associated chains were shown to be specific for CMV antigens.

The CDR3 is 14 amino acids. CDR1 is GTSNPN, CDR2 SVGIG, per germline (reference sequence). V was shortened by 4 bases and J by 2 bases, with 13 bases between the two germline ends. Repertoires were generated with immunoSEQ multiplex PCR, while TCRdb's copy carries only in-frame clones and drops some. Altogether fewer than 250,000 clones are present, roughly 89% being singletons, with the ten largest covering less than 3%. The sequence came from a man younger than 35 in good health and CMV-seronegative. The chain carries TRBV30 and TRBJ2-3; D may be TRBD2 (6 bases). Sequencing input: PBMCs. The CDR3 protein is CAWNEEGITDTQYF. The CDR3 DNA reads TGTGCCTGGAATGAGGAGGGGATCACAGATACGCAGTATTTT.